This T cell receptor beta chain comes out of a study of control samples from healthy donors and cancer patients. Profiled with immunoSEQ multiplex PCR; TCRdb holds only in-frame clones, not every one. The sample gives approximately 70,000 clones, around 87% of which show up once; under 2.5% is in the top ten. The sequenced material came from PBMCs. This TCR came from a woman between 50 and 59 years old with head and neck cancer.

CDR3 amino acids: CASSYRGSSYNEQFF. DNA of the CDR3: TGTGCCAGCAGTTACAGGGGGAGCTCCTACAATGAGCAGTTCTTC. The chain is built from TRBV6-2 or TRBV6-3 and TRBJ2-1, with TRBD1 as a possible D gene (6 bases). The germline V gene has CDR1 MNHEY and CDR2 SVGEGT. This CDR3 has 15 residues. The V and J ends lost 2 bases and 0 bases respectively, with 8 bases between them.